One sample yielded the 4 T cell receptor beta chains listed below, sequenced in a study of T cells in Graves' hyperthyroidism and ophthalmopathy. RNA transcripts served as the template for amplifying TCR beta CDR3 regions. The TCR CDR3 was amplified in a first-round RT-PCR using the HTBI primer set. TCRdb reprocessed the multiplex PCR reads with MiXCR, giving one entry per CDR3 protein. The sample includes 660,000 or so distinct CDR3 sequences, over 40% of them seen just once. Specimen: peripheral blood or thyroid tissue (not recorded which). The receptors were gathered from an adult man with Graves' disease, either hyperthyroidism or ophthalmopathy (not recorded which).

The rearrangement joins TRBV2 to TRBJ1-4; TRBD1 agrees at 8 bases. Germline V CDR1 and CDR2: SNHLY, FYNNEI. V lost 6 bases to trimming and J lost 8 bases; unmatched junction nucleotides: 11. This CDR3 has 15 amino acids. CDR3 bases: TGTGCCAGCAGCTATGTGACAGGGGTGGAAGAAAAACTGTTTTTT. Protein product: CASSYVTGVEEKLFF.

V usage is TRBV7-9 and J usage is TRBJ2-7; TRBD1 matches at 10 bases. Trimming at V came to 3 bases and at J to 2 bases, leaving 10 bases not matched to a gene. Germline CDR1 is SEHNR and CDR2 is FQNEAQ (reference sequence). The CDR3 covers 17 residues. CDR3 region: CASSFRDRGHLPYEQYF. As DNA, the CDR3 is TGTGCCAGCAGCTTCCGGGACAGGGGCCATCTACCCTACGAGCAGTACTTC. Full variable domain (rest looked up from reference TRBV7-9 and TRBJ2-7): DTGVSQNPRHKITKRGQNVTFRCDPISEHNRLYWYRQTLGQGPEFLTYFQNEAQLEKSRLLSDRFSAERPKGSFSTLEIQRTEQGDSAMYLCASSFRDRGHLPYEQYFGPGTRLTVT.

This clonotype was recorded many times. The chain joins TRBV24-1 to TRBJ2-5; 8 bases match TRBD1. Germline loops: CDR1 KGHDR, CDR2 SFDVKD. The CDR3 has 15 amino acids. The trim removed 7 bases at V and 4 bases at J, leaving 10 bases unmatched. The chain's CDR3 is CATRPGTGEGETQYF. In DNA, the CDR3 is TGTGCCACCAGGCCCGGGACAGGCGAAGGAGAGACCCAGTACTTC.

The V gene is TRBV20-1, the J gene TRBJ1-4; D is perhaps TRBD1 (5 bases). This CDR3 spans 14 amino acids. The V end was cut by 3 bases, the J end by 10 bases, with 18 bases between. Per the germline V gene, CDR1 is DFQATT and CDR2 is SNEGSKA (reference sequence). The chain's CDR3 is CSASGDGYSGKLFF. DNA of the CDR3: TGCAGTGCTAGCGGGGACGGTTACTCTGGAAAACTGTTTTTT.